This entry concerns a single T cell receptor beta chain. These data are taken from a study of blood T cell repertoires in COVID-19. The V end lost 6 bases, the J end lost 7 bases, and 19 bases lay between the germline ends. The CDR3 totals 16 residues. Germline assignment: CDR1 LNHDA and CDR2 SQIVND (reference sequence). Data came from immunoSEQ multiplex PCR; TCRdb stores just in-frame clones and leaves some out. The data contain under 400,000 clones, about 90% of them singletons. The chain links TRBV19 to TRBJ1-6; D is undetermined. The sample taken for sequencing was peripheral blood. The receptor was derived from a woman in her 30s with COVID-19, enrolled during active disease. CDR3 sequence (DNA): TGTGCCAGTAGCGTGCTCGGGTCGGTGGAAAATTCACCCCTCCACTTT. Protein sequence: CASSVLGSVENSPLHF.